This is a list of T cell receptor beta chains from one sample in a study of cytomegalovirus exposure and HLA in healthy donors. The assay was immunoSEQ multiplex PCR, and TCRdb's table has in-frame clones only and misses some. The sample has some 100,000 clones; around 82% are singletons. The sample consisted of PBMCs. The receptors derive from a woman in her forties or fifties in good health and CMV-seropositive. CDR3s include the opening cysteine and the closing phenylalanine or tryptophan. A D gene is named only where the DNA matches it firmly. The size field is filled for only some rows; it gives once, few, many or a size class.

>TRBD2|TRBV6-4|TRBJ2-3|NA
CASSVTSGRDTQYF
TGTGCCAGCAGTGTCACTAGCGGGAGGGATACGCAGTATTTT
>TRBD2|TRBV5-4|TRBJ2-5|once
CASSSPGLAGGEETQYF
TGTGCCAGCAGCTCACCGGGACTAGCGGGGGGGGAAGAGACCCAGTACTTC
>NA|TRBV9|TRBJ1-3|NA
CASSGPGLYF
TGTGCCAGCAGCGGTCCAGGGTTATATTTT
>NA|TRBV7-6|TRBJ2-2|once
CASSSQSGGTSGELFF
TGTGCCAGCAGCTCTCAATCGGGCGGGACCTCCGGGGAGCTGTTTTTT
>NA|TRBV12-5|TRBJ1-1|few
CASGLVRSPNTEAFF
TGTGCTAGTGGTTTGGTGAGGAGTCCTAACACTGAAGCTTTCTTT
>TRBD1|TRBV2|TRBJ2-7|NA
CASSQGTVSSYEQYF
TGTGCCAGCAGCCAAGGGACAGTGAGCTCCTACGAGCAGTACTTC
>TRBD1|TRBV5-6|TRBJ2-1|NA
CASSGTGDNEQFF
TGTGCCAGCAGCGGGACAGGGGACAATGAGCAGTTCTTC
>NA|TRBV7-9|TRBJ1-1|NA
CASSLEAGMNTEAFF
TGTGCCAGCAGCTTAGAAGCAGGGATGAACACTGAAGCTTTCTTT
>TRBD1|TRBV6-5|TRBJ2-1|NA
CASRKGQGSYNEQFF
TGTGCCAGCAGGAAGGGACAGGGCTCCTACAATGAGCAGTTCTTC
>TRBD2|TRBV10-3|TRBJ2-1|NA
CATLAGYNEQFF
TGTGCCACCCTAGCGGGTTACAATGAGCAGTTCTTC
>TRBD1|TRBV5-4|TRBJ2-1|NA
CASSLFATGGNEQFF
TGTGCCAGCAGCTTGTTCGCGACAGGGGGAAATGAGCAGTTCTTC
>NA|TRBV7-9|TRBJ1-2|once
CASTPPGGRYGYTF
TGTGCCAGCACCCCTCCGGGGGGCCGGTATGGCTACACCTTC
>NA|TRBV27|TRBJ1-2|NA
CASSLAGGGYNYGYTF
TGTGCCAGCAGTTTAGCGGGCGGGGGGTATAACTATGGCTACACCTTC
>NA|TRBV29-1|TRBJ1-1|NA
CSVETGWTEAFF
TGCAGCGTTGAAACAGGTTGGACTGAAGCTTTCTTT
>NA|TRBV5-6|TRBJ2-2|few
CASRTGRGAGELFF
TGTGCCAGCAGGACGGGCAGGGGGGCCGGGGAGCTGTTTTTT
>NA|TRBV27|TRBJ1-4|NA
CASSFGGATNEKLFF
TGTGCCAGCAGTTTTGGGGGGGCTACCAATGAAAAACTGTTTTTT